Following are 4 T cell receptor beta chains from one sample sequenced in a study of control samples from healthy donors and cancer patients (dated by TCRdb to 2018 to 2020). Receptor amplification or capture employed the immunoSEQ multiplex PCR assay. TCRdb obtained this table from immuneACCESS and retained in-frame rearrangements with V and J assigned. These tables miss some clones; where compared with another copy, unresolved V genes account for less than half of the shortfall, and the remainder is unexplained. In this sample the table shows some 130,000 clones, 88% of which occur a single time. The ten largest clones capture 3.4% of the sample. The sequencing input was blood. These receptors were obtained from a man aged 35 to 55 in good health.

This chain links TRBV7-9 with TRBJ2-3, with D possibly being TRBD2 (5 bases). Germline V gene data show CDR1 as SEHNR and CDR2 as FQNEAQ (reference sequence). Trimming took off 3 bases at V and 2 bases at J, with 12 bases between the two ends. CDR3 length equals 15 residues. The CDR3 loop is CASSLDSTVTDTQYF. The CDR3 DNA reads as TGTGCCAGCAGCTTGGACTCCACCGTCACAGATACGCAGTATTTT.

The DNA for the CDR3 is TGCGCCAGCAGCCAAGATCTAGGGGGCACTGAAGCTTTCTTT. This codes for CASSQDLGGTEAFF. This chain links TRBV4-1 with TRBJ1-1, with D possibly matching TRBD1 (6 bases). Germline loops: CDR1 MGHRA, CDR2 YSYEKL. Between the trimmed V and J ends, which lost 0 bases and 4 bases, there was a span of 9 bases. The CDR3 is 14 residues long.

The chain uses TRBV4-2 and TRBJ1-2, with 12 nucleotides matching TRBD1. Germline V gene sequence: CDR1 LGHNA, CDR2 YNFKEQ. The J segment lost 4 bases and the V segment lost 3 bases, leaving 9 bases of the junction unmatched. This CDR3 spans 17 amino acids. CDR3 in amino acids: CASSQPGTGGFLYGYTF. Written as DNA, the CDR3 is TGTGCCAGCAGCCAGCCCGGGACAGGGGGCTTCCTCTATGGCTACACCTTC.

The chain recombines TRBV5-1 with TRBJ1-5; D ambiguous. Deletions cut 0 bases from V and 0 bases from J, with 7 bases between. In germline, CDR1 is SGHRS, CDR2 YFSETQ. This CDR3 is built from 15 residues. Written as DNA, the CDR3 is TGCGCCAGCAGCTTGGACAGTTATAGCAATCAGCCCCAGCATTTT. This sequence encodes CASSLDSYSNQPQHF.